This is a list of T cell receptor beta chains from one sample in a study of T-cell reconstitution after alpha-beta-depleted transplantation in children. TCRdb reprocessed the PCR reads via MiXCR and lists one record per CDR3 protein. The profile covers 450,000 to 600,000 distinct CDR3 sequences, with about 16% appearing a single time and 3.3% taken by the ten largest. Sample: PBMCs from the stem cell graft donor, taken from the stem cell graft. The origin of the receptors is a human donor who donated a stem cell graft to a child with acute lymphoblastic leukemia. Each CDR3 is given with its conserved first and last residue. D genes are given only for firm matches. The size field is filled for only some rows; it gives once, few, many or a size class.

>TRBJ2-3|NA|TRBV5-1|NA
TGCGCCAGCAGCTTGATTTTGGGGGTTCTCTCGGACACAGATACGCAGTATTTT
CASSLILGVLSDTDTQYF
>TRBJ2-3|NA|TRBV12-3/TRBV12-4|NA
TGTGCCAGCAGTTCCGATTGGGTGGGGGCCGGCACAGATACGCAGTATTTT
CASSSDWVGAGTDTQYF
>TRBJ2-7|few|TRBV3-1|NA
TGTGCCAGCAGCCAAATTTCCGACAGGAACTCCTACGAGCAGTACTTC
CASSQISDRNSYEQYF
>TRBJ2-3|NA|TRBV7-2|TRBD1
TGTGCCAGCAGCTTACCGGGCAGGGGGGATACGCAGTATTTT
CASSLPGRGDTQYF
>TRBJ2-1|few|TRBV7-9|NA
TGTGCCAGCAGCTTCCAGGTAGAACTGAAGCAGTTCTTC
CASSFQVELKQFF
>TRBJ1-5|NA|TRBV5-5|NA
TGTGCCAGCAGCTTAGGGCAGCAGCCCCAGCATTTT
CASSLGQQPQHF
>TRBJ2-7|few|TRBV12-3/TRBV12-4|NA
TGTGCCAGCAGTTACGGGGAAAGGATTTACGAGCAGTACTTC
CASSYGERIYEQYF
>TRBJ2-7|many|TRBV6-5|TRBD2
TGTGCCAGCAGTTTAGATCTAGCGGGAGTCTACGAGCAGTACTTC
CASSLDLAGVYEQYF
>TRBJ1-5|NA|TRBV19|TRBD1
TGTGCCAGTAGGCCACAGGGGAGCAATCAGCCCCAGCATTTT
CASRPQGSNQPQHF
>TRBJ2-1|few|TRBV6-2/TRBV6-3|NA
TGTGCCAGCAGTTACGAGGTCCGTCACAATGAGCAGTTCTTC
CASSYEVRHNEQFF
>TRBJ2-3|few|TRBV5-1|TRBD2
TGCGCCAGCAGCCACGGACTAGCGGGAGGCACAGATACGCAGTATTTT
CASSHGLAGGTDTQYF
>TRBJ2-5|few|TRBV7-2|NA
TGTGCCAGCAGTTCAGCCACTCAAGAGACCCAGTACTTC
CASSSATQETQYF
>TRBJ1-1|few|TRBV2|TRBD1
TGTGCCAGCAGAGAGGGGACAGGATCAAACACTGAAGCTTTCTTT
CASREGTGSNTEAFF
>TRBJ2-7|NA|TRBV7-2|NA
TGTGCCAGCAGCTTAGGGGTCAGTCTGAACTCCTACGAGCAGTACTTC
CASSLGVSLNSYEQYF
>TRBJ1-2|few|TRBV5-6|NA
TGTGCCAGCAGCTTGCGACGGCTCTATGGCTACACCTTC
CASSLRRLYGYTF
>TRBJ1-1|NA|TRBV3-1|NA
TGTGCCAGCAGCCAAGGCTTTGTTGAAGCTTTCTTT
CASSQGFVEAFF
>TRBJ2-7|NA|TRBV3-1|TRBD2
TGTGCCAGCAGCCGAGGAGGACTAGGAGAGCGGGTCGAAGCTACCTACGAGCAGTACTTC
CASSRGGLGERVEATYEQYF
>TRBJ2-1|NA|TRBV20-1|NA
TGCAGTGCTACCAGGGACGGAAGCTCCTACAATGAGCAGTTCTTC
CSATRDGSSYNEQFF
>TRBJ2-2|NA|TRBV5-1|TRBD2
TGCGCCAGCAGCTTCGCTAGCGGGTACACCGGGGAGCTGTTTTTT
CASSFASGYTGELFF
>TRBJ1-2|few|TRBV12-3/TRBV12-4|NA
TGTGCCAGCACCCCGGGCCCATTCGGGGCTCCTAACTATGGCTACACCTTC
CASTPGPFGAPNYGYTF
>TRBJ2-5|few|TRBV5-1|NA
TGCGCCAGCAGCTTGCGGGACTTAGAAGAGACCCAGTACTTC
CASSLRDLEETQYF
>TRBJ2-7|once|TRBV3-1|NA
TGTGCCAGCAGCCAAGATCATGCAGTGGGGGGAGGCAACGAGCAGTACTTC
CASSQDHAVGGGNEQYF
>TRBJ1-4|NA|TRBV19|TRBD1
TGTGCCTCCTCCGGGACAGGGGGCGAAAAACTGTTTTTT
CASSGTGGEKLFF
>TRBJ1-1|few|TRBV27|TRBD1
TGTGCCAGCATCGATACAGGGGTGAACACTGAAGCTTTCTTT
CASIDTGVNTEAFF
>TRBJ2-7|NA|TRBV5-1|TRBD1
TGCGCCAGCAGTCTAACGACAGGGGGTCCCTACGAGCAGTACTTC
CASSLTTGGPYEQYF
>TRBJ2-3|many|TRBV3-1|TRBD2
TGTGCCAGCAGCCAAGAAGTGGCGGGAGGCCCAGATACGCAGTATTTT
CASSQEVAGGPDTQYF
>TRBJ1-6|NA|TRBV6-5|NA
TGTGCCAGCAGTTCAACGGGGGGATATAATTCACCCCTCCACTTT
CASSSTGGYNSPLHF
>TRBJ1-4|few|TRBV5-1|TRBD1
TGCGCCAGCAGCGGAGGACAGGGTAACACTAATGAAAAACTGTTTTTT
CASSGGQGNTNEKLFF
>TRBJ2-1|NA|TRBV25-1|TRBD2
TGTGCCAGTCTTTTAGGGGAGGGTTCGAATAATGAGCAGTTCTTC
CASLLGEGSNNEQFF
>TRBJ2-2|many|TRBV7-9|NA
TGTGCCAGCAGCTTACTAAGCGGAAGGAACACCGGGGAGCTGTTTTTT
CASSLLSGRNTGELFF
>TRBJ1-2|NA|TRBV7-9|TRBD1
TGTGCCAGCAGCCCTGAGGACAGGGGGCTTAACTATGGCTACACCTTC
CASSPEDRGLNYGYTF
>TRBJ2-3|NA|TRBV2|NA
TGTGCCACCATAGAGGGGTTCCAGGGCACAGATACGCAGTATTTT
CATIEGFQGTDTQYF
>TRBJ2-5|NA|TRBV12-3/TRBV12-4|TRBD2
TGTGCCAGCAGTTTTGGACTAGTGGGGGAGACCCAGTACTTC
CASSFGLVGETQYF
>TRBJ1-1|NA|TRBV12-5|NA
TGTGCTAGTGGTTTCCCCCCTAGCGAGGACGAAGCTTTCTTT
CASGFPPSEDEAFF
>TRBJ2-3|many|TRBV4-2|TRBD2
TGTGCCAGCAGCCCGAGAGGGAGCGGGAGGGTCCCCCCAGATACGCAGTATTTT
CASSPRGSGRVPPDTQYF
>TRBJ1-5|few|TRBV15|NA
TGTGCCACCAGCAGGTTGAATCAGCCCCAGCATTTT
CATSRLNQPQHF
>TRBJ2-7|NA|TRBV20-1|NA
TGCAGTGCTAGAAAGGACGTACCCTACGAGCAGTACTTC
CSARKDVPYEQYF
>TRBJ2-1|few|TRBV9|NA
TGTGCCAGCAGCGTTGACTGGGTTTCCTACAATGAGCAGTTCTTC
CASSVDWVSYNEQFF
>TRBJ2-1|NA|TRBV14|NA
TGTGCCAGCAGCCAATCCCAGGGGGGTTACAATGAGCAGTTCTTC
CASSQSQGGYNEQFF
>TRBJ1-1|many|TRBV20-1|NA
TGCAGTGCTAGAACGGGCAGCGGGACGACCACTGAAGCTTTCTTT
CSARTGSGTTTEAFF
>TRBJ2-2|NA|TRBV19|NA
TGTGCCAGTAGTATAGCTGAGACTGCGAACACCGGGGAGCTGTTTTTT
CASSIAETANTGELFF
>TRBJ2-3|NA|TRBV7-6|TRBD1
TGTGCCAGCAGCTTAAGGGGACAGGGAGCAGATACGCAGTATTTT
CASSLRGQGADTQYF
>TRBJ1-2|NA|TRBV27|TRBD1
TGTGCCAGCAGTGAGGGGACAGGGGAAACTAACTATGGCTACACCTTC
CASSEGTGETNYGYTF
>TRBJ2-1|few|TRBV12-3/TRBV12-4|TRBD2
TGTGCCAGCATTAGACTAGCGGGAGGGATTGAGCAGTTCTTC
CASIRLAGGIEQFF
>TRBJ2-1|few|TRBV5-1|TRBD2
TGCGCCAGCAGCTTGACCACGACTAGCGCGTCCTACAATGAGCAGTTCTTC
CASSLTTTSASYNEQFF
>TRBJ2-7|NA|TRBV6-2/TRBV6-3|NA
TGTGCCAGCAGTTACGCGGTGGGGGAGAGTCCGTACGAGCAGTACTTC
CASSYAVGESPYEQYF
>TRBJ2-1|NA|TRBV7-9|TRBD1
TGTGCCAGCAGCGTGACCATAACAGGGGAAGTCAGTAATGAGCAGTTCTTC
CASSVTITGEVSNEQFF
>TRBJ1-5|NA|TRBV18|TRBD1
TGTGCCAGCTCACCCTGGGACAGCGGATCTCAGCCCCAGCATTTT
CASSPWDSGSQPQHF
>TRBJ2-1|few|TRBV27|TRBD1
TGTGCCAGCAGTTTAAGTAGACAGGGGTCCTACAATGAGCAGTTCTTC
CASSLSRQGSYNEQFF
>TRBJ2-1|few|TRBV7-3|NA
TGTGCCAGCAGCCTGAGGGTCGGGGGGCGCCGCAATGAGCAGTTCTTC
CASSLRVGGRRNEQFF
>TRBJ1-4|few|TRBV20-1|NA
TGCAGTGCTAGTCCCGGGGATGAAAAACTGTTTTTT
CSASPGDEKLFF
>TRBJ2-1|few|TRBV5-1|NA
TGCGCCAGCAGCTTGTTAGGCAGGCAGCAGTTCTTC
CASSLLGRQQFF
>TRBJ2-1|few|TRBV11-2|NA
TGTGCCAGCAGCTTAGCTGGGGGGAGAAGTGAGCAGTTCTTC
CASSLAGGRSEQFF
>TRBJ1-1|few|TRBV28|NA
TGTGCCAGCACCGGGTACAGGGCCGGCACTGAAGCTTTCTTT
CASTGYRAGTEAFF
>TRBJ2-7|NA|TRBV7-9|TRBD1
TGTGCCAGCAGCCGTACCGGGACAGGGGACGAGCAGTACTTC
CASSRTGTGDEQYF
>TRBJ2-1|few|TRBV7-3|NA
TGTGCCAGCAGCTTAAACGGAGGGGACAATGAGCAGTTCTTC
CASSLNGGDNEQFF